The 14 T cell receptor beta chains reported below all come from one sample, sequenced in a study of blood T cell repertoires in COVID-19. This table comes from immunoSEQ multiplex PCR, and its TCRdb copy is limited to in-frame clones, with some not included. The table has 100,000 to 150,000 clones, 84% seen once. Sequenced sample: peripheral blood. The source is a woman younger than 45 who had recovered from COVID-19.

CDR3 sequence reads: CASSANRGWNTEAFF. The CDR3 nucleotides read TGTGCCAGCAGCGCCAACAGGGGATGGAACACTGAAGCTTTCTTT. The J gene is TRBJ1-1, the V gene TRBV3-1 (or the pseudogene TRBV3-2), with TRBD1 matching 7 bases. Germline CDR1 LGHDT, CDR2 YNNKEL (reference sequence). V was pared by 5 bases and J by 1 base, with 7 bases of the junction left unmatched. CDR3 size: 15 residues.

The V and J genes are TRBV10-3 and TRBJ1-5; the D gene is possibly TRBD1 (5 bases). The CDR3 length is 13 residues. Trimming took off 10 bases at V and 0 bases at J, with 10 bases between the two ends. Germline assignment: CDR1 ENHRY and CDR2 SYGVKD. The chain's CDR3 is CATTENSNQPQHF. In DNA form, the CDR3 reads TGTGCCACGACAGAGAATAGCAATCAGCCCCAGCATTTT.

Comments on this clone: The germline gene is not matched at one end of the junction; a read error may be the cause. The chain combines TRBV7-7 with TRBJ1-3, with 8 bases matching TRBD1. Germline V gene data show CDR1 as SSHAT and CDR2 as FNYEAQ (reference sequence). The CDR3 runs 16 residues. CDR3 in DNA: TGTGCTAGCAGCATCCACAGGGGGAGGGACGGAAACACCATATATTTT. It is translated as CASSIHRGRDGNTIYF.

V and J are TRBV9 and TRBJ1-1; D possibly corresponds to TRBD1 (5 bases). V was clipped by 2 bases and J by 4 bases, with 12 bases between them. The CDR3 length is 14 residues. Germline CDR1 reads SGDLS; CDR2 reads YYNGEE. The CDR3 nucleotides are TGTGCCAGCAGCGTCACCACCGACAGCACTGAAGCTTTCTTT. It is translated as CASSVTTDSTEAFF. The whole variable domain, filled in from reference TRBV9 and TRBJ1-1, reads DSGVTQTPKHLITATGQRVTLRCSPRSGDLSVYWYQQSLDQGLQFLIQYYNGEERAKGNILERFSAQQFPDLHSELNLSSLELGDSALYFCASSVTTDSTEAFFGQGTRLTVV.

The genes are TRBV7-3 and TRBJ2-2; D is perhaps TRBD2 (6 bases). The CDR3 runs 16 residues. The germline gives CDR1 SGHTA, CDR2 FQGTGA. Deletions cut 2 bases from V and 0 bases from J, with 10 bases between. CDR3 DNA sequence: TGTGCCAGCAGCTTAGGGTCTAGCGCGAACACCGGGGAGCTGTTTTTT. Translated, it gives CASSLGSSANTGELFF.

This clone was counted a few times. The chain recombines TRBV14 with TRBJ1-2; 7 bases fit TRBD1. CDR1 SGHDN and CDR2 FVKESK come from the germline V gene. Trimming cost V 2 bases and J 4 bases; bases outside gene matches: 10. The CDR3 is made up of 16 amino acids. Here the CDR3 DNA reads TGTGCCAGCAGCCAAATTTCCGGGACAGCAATCTATGGCTACACCTTC. Protein: CASSQISGTAIYGYTF.

The chain uses TRBV29-1 and TRBJ1-1; 9 bases line up with TRBD1. V lost 7 bases to trimming and J lost 7 bases; unmatched junction nucleotides: 10. Germline V gives CDR1 SQVTM, CDR2 ANQGSEA. The CDR3 extends over 13 amino acids. CDR3 sequence: CSDLGTGKIEAFF. CDR3 bases: TGCAGCGATCTTGGGACAGGGAAAATTGAAGCTTTCTTT.

This chain uses TRBV6-5 with TRBJ2-3; D might be TRBD2 (6 bases). The V gene lost 2 bases and the J gene lost 5 bases, with 11 bases spanning the gap. There are 14 residues in the CDR3. Germline V gene data show CDR1 as MNHEY and CDR2 as SVGAGI. CDR3 loop: CASSYRQGGDTQYF. CDR3 nucleotides: TGTGCCAGCAGTTACCGCCAGGGAGGAGATACGCAGTATTTT.

This clone was seen only a few times. The sample contains more than one DNA sequence encoding this CDR3. The genes are TRBV5-4 and TRBJ2-7; 8 bases are shared with TRBD2. V trimming: 0 bases; J trimming: 2 bases; junction bases outside the gene matches: 4. This CDR3 spans 15 amino acids. Germline lookup yields CDR1 SGHNT and CDR2 YYREEE (reference sequence). The CDR3 region is CASSLGLAGTYEQYF. In nucleotides, the CDR3 is TGTGCCAGCAGCTTGGGGCTAGCGGGCACCTACGAGCAGTACTTC.

The chain uses TRBV4-1 and TRBJ1-2; weak D call: TRBD1 (5 bases). Trimming took 0 bases from V and 4 from J, leaving 9 bases between them. Germline V gene lookup returns CDR1 MGHRA and CDR2 YSYEKL. The CDR3 totals 14 residues. Written as DNA, the CDR3 is TGCGCCAGCAGCCAAGAAAGGGGATCCTATGGCTACACCTTC. It encodes CASSQERGSYGYTF.

The rearrangement joins TRBV6-2 or TRBV6-3 to TRBJ2-7, with D perhaps matching TRBD1 (6 bases). Germline CDR1 MNHEY, CDR2 SVGEGT. Deletions cut 3 bases from V and 1 base from J, with 16 bases between. The CDR3 length is 16 residues. In DNA, the CDR3 is TGTGCCAGCAGTTATCGGCTTCGGACAGTTTCCTACGAGCAGTACTTC. Its protein product is CASSYRLRTVSYEQYF.

V and J are TRBV10-3 and TRBJ1-2; 9 bases align to TRBD1. The germline V gene encodes CDR1 ENHRY and CDR2 SYGVKD. This CDR3 has 14 residues. J lost 5 bases, V lost 0 bases, and 1 base had no gene match. CDR3 protein: CAISESGQGYGYTF. CDR3 in DNA: TGTGCCATCAGTGAGTCTGGACAGGGGTATGGCTACACCTTC.

This clone appeared once. J is TRBJ2-2 and V is TRBV3-1 (or the pseudogene TRBV3-2), with 9 positions matching TRBD2. Germline CDR1 LGHDT, CDR2 YNNKEL (reference sequence). The trim removed 5 bases at V and 4 bases at J, leaving 11 bases unmatched. CDR3 size: 17 residues. The CDR3: CASSNSGTSWRTGELFF. CDR3 coding DNA: TGTGCCAGCAGCAATTCCGGGACTAGCTGGCGCACCGGGGAGCTGTTTTTT.

The chain couples TRBV5-6 to TRBJ2-7; D is ambiguous. Between the trimmed V and J ends, which lost 0 bases and 3 bases, there was a span of 10 bases. Looked up from germline, CDR1 is SGHDT and CDR2 is YYEEEE. The CDR3 sequence is 14 residues long. CDR3 sequence: CASSLGPGYYEQYF. CDR3 bases: TGTGCCAGCAGCTTGGGCCCAGGTTACTACGAGCAGTACTTC.